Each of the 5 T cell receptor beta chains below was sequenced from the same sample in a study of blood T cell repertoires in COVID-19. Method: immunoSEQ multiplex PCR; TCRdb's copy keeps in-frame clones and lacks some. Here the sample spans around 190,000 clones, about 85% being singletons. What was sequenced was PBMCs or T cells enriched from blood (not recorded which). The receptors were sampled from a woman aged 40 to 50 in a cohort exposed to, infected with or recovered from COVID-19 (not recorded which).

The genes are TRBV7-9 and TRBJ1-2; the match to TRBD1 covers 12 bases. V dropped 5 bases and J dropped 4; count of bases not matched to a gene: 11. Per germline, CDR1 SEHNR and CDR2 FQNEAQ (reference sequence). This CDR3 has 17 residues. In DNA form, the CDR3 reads TGTGCCAGCAGCCCCTCCGGGACAGGGGGCGCGGGCTATGGCTACACCTTC. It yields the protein CASSPSGTGGAGYGYTF.

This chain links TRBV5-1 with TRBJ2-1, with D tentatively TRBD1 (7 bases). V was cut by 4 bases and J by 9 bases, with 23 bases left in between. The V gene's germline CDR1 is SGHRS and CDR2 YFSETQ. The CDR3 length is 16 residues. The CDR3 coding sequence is TGCGCCAGCAGCCATACAGGGGACTCATTAATCAGTGAGCAGTTCTTC. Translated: CASSHTGDSLISEQFF.

CDR3: CASSEDRGYEKLFF. For the CDR3, the DNA is TGTGCCAGCAGTGAAGACAGGGGGTATGAAAAACTGTTTTTT. This chain joins TRBV6-1 and TRBJ1-4; 8 bases align to TRBD1. The V gene's germline CDR1 is MNHNS and CDR2 SASEGT. This CDR3 region has 14 residues. V trimming: 1 base; J trimming: 6 bases; junction bases outside the gene matches: 1.

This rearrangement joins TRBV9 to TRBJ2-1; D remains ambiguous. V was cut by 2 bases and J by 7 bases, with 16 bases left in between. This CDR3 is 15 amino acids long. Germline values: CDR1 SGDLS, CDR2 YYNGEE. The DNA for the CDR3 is TGTGCCAGCAGCGTTAATTTGGGTCTCGGGAATGAGCAGTTCTTC. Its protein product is CASSVNLGLGNEQFF.

DNA of the CDR3: TGTGCCAGCAGCTCCGGACAGAGGGTTACTGGCTACACCTTC. Residues: CASSSGQRVTGYTF. The chain employs TRBV5-6 and TRBJ1-2, with D possibly being TRBD1 (6 bases). V was cut by 3 bases and J by 7 bases, with 16 bases left in between. The length of the CDR3 is 14 residues. CDR1 SGHDT and CDR2 YYEEEE come from the germline V gene.